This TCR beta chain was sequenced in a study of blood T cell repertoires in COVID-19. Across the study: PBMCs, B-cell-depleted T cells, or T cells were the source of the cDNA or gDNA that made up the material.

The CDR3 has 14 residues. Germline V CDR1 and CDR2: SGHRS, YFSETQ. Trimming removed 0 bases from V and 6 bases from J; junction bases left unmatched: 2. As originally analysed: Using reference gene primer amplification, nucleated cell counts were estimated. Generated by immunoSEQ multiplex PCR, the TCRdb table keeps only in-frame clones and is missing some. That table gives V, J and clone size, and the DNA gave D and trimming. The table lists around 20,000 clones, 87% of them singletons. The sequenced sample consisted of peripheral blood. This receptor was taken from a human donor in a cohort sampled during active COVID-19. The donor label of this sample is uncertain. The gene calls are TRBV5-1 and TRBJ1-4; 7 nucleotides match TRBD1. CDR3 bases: TGCGCCAGCAGCTTGGAGGGGGCCGATGAAAAACTGTTTTTT. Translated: CASSLEGADEKLFF.